These 15 T cell receptor beta chains were all obtained from the same sample, sequenced in a study of blood T cell repertoires in COVID-19. Sequencing was performed with immunoSEQ multiplex PCR; in TCRdb, only in-frame clones are kept and a portion is missing. This sample yields about 150,000 clones, of which less than 95% are seen a single time; roughly 0.51% belongs to the top ten. The source material was peripheral blood. Source of these receptors: a man aged 50-60 years with acute or convalescent COVID-19.

The chain employs TRBV10-2 and TRBJ2-2; unclear D gene. Germline V gene sequence: CDR1 WSHSY, CDR2 SAAADI. The CDR3 has 14 amino acids. Trimming cost V 8 bases and J 1 base, with 11 bases left between them. Here the CDR3 DNA reads TGCGCCAGCCGAGAGAACGGGAACACCGGGGAGCTGTTTTTT. Encoded protein: CASRENGNTGELFF.

The rearrangement links TRBV7-6 to TRBJ1-1; 7 nucleotides align to TRBD1. Germline CDR1 and CDR2: SGHVS and FNYEAQ. The CDR3 runs 16 residues. V gave up 5 bases and J gave up 4 bases; unmatched junction bases: 13. The CDR3 protein is CASSPRQGSGTTEAFF. CDR3 in DNA: TGTGCCAGCAGCCCACGACAGGGTAGCGGGACCACTGAAGCTTTCTTT.

The rearrangement uses TRBV6-2 or TRBV6-3 and TRBJ1-5, with no clear D. CDR3 length: 13 amino acids. Germline V gene lookup returns CDR1 MNHEY and CDR2 SVGEGT. The V gene lost 6 bases and the J gene lost 1 base, with 7 bases spanning the gap. CDR3 in amino acids: CASSIQSNQPQHF. The CDR3, as DNA: TGTGCCAGCAGCATTCAAAGCAATCAGCCCCAGCATTTT.

V usage is TRBV6-6 and J usage is TRBJ2-3, with 10 nucleotides matching TRBD2. Trimming at V came to 5 bases and at J to 4 bases, leaving 9 bases not matched to a gene. The CDR3 runs to 16 residues. CDR1 and CDR2 (germline): MNHNY, SVGAGI (reference sequence). DNA for the CDR3: TGTGCCAGCAGTACAACCGAGCGGGGGGGGCCAGATACGCAGTATTTT. It translates to CASSTTERGGPDTQYF.

This clone is a singleton in its sample. This chain links TRBV19 with TRBJ1-4; D unclear. This CDR3 spans 14 amino acids. CDR1 is LNHDA, CDR2 SQIVND, per germline (reference sequence). V was clipped by 3 bases and J by 8 bases, with 13 bases between them. For the CDR3, the DNA is TGTGCCAGTAGTATGGAGTCCGGTGGGGAAAAACTGTTTTTT. This encodes CASSMESGGEKLFF.

This clone is a singleton in its sample. V usage is TRBV9 and J usage is TRBJ2-3; 9 bases fit TRBD2. The length of the CDR3 is 16 residues. V lost 2 bases to trimming and J lost 1 base; unmatched junction nucleotides: 5. CDR1 is SGDLS and CDR2 is YYNGEE in the germline V gene. DNA for the CDR3: TGTGCCAGCAGCGTTCTCCAGCGGGGGGGCACAGATACGCAGTATTTT. Amino acids: CASSVLQRGGTDTQYF.

The chain joins TRBV7-6 to TRBJ2-6, with D tentatively TRBD1 (5 bases). V was trimmed by 2 bases and J by 2 bases, leaving 13 bases between them. CDR1 SGHVS and CDR2 FNYEAQ come from the germline V gene. The CDR3 covers 17 residues. CDR3 coding DNA: TGTGCCAGCAGCTTACAGGCAGGGTTCACTGGGGCCAACGTCCTGACTTTC. Translating gives CASSLQAGFTGANVLTF.

The chain combines TRBV5-1 with TRBJ1-2; unclear D gene. The germline V gene encodes CDR1 SGHRS and CDR2 YFSETQ. CDR3 length: 14 amino acids. Trimming removed 5 bases at V and 6 bases at J, with 17 bases between. CDR3 in DNA: TGCGCCAGCAGAGAGGGAAGAGGGTCGGATGGCTACACCTTC. Translation: CASREGRGSDGYTF.

This sequence joins TRBV4-2 and TRBJ2-4; TRBD2 matches 14 bases. Germline CDR1 LGHNA, CDR2 YNFKEQ. V lost 3 bases, J lost 0 bases, and 10 bases stayed unmatched. The CDR3 is 20 amino acids. For the CDR3, the DNA is TGTGCCAGCAGCCAGGCTCCGGGACTAGCGGGAGCGATAGCCAAAAACATTCAGTACTTC. The encoded protein is CASSQAPGLAGAIAKNIQYF.

CDR3 amino acids: CASSLRTGGATEAFF. In nucleotides, the CDR3 is TGCGCCAGCAGCTTACGGACAGGGGGGGCAACTGAAGCTTTCTTT. The rearrangement joins TRBV5-1 to TRBJ1-1, with 10 bases matching TRBD1. Germline CDR1 is SGHRS and CDR2 is YFSETQ. Trimming took 2 bases from V and 5 from J; bases not matched to a gene: 6. This CDR3 has 15 amino acids.

The chain combines TRBV7-9 with TRBJ2-2; no clear D. V was clipped by 1 base and J by 4 bases, with 4 bases between them. CDR1 and CDR2 (germline): SEHNR, FQNEAQ (reference sequence). The CDR3 consists of 13 residues. The DNA for the CDR3 is TGTGCCAGCAGCTTAGTGGCCACCGGGGAGCTGTTTTTT. Protein: CASSLVATGELFF.

The CDR3 is CATSEAGGYGYTF. The CDR3 DNA reads as TGTGCCACCAGTGAGGCAGGGGGCTATGGCTACACCTTC. The V call is TRBV24-1, the J call TRBJ1-2; TRBD1 agrees at 7 bases. V shed 4 bases, J shed 4 bases, and the junction held 2 bases outside the gene matches. CDR1 and CDR2 from the germline V gene are KGHDR and SFDVKD. The CDR3 totals 13 residues.

The chain uses TRBV24-1 and TRBJ2-5; TRBD1 matches at 7 bases. CDR3 length: 16 amino acids. Trimming cost V 3 bases and J 4 bases; bases outside gene matches: 10. The germline V gene has CDR1 KGHDR and CDR2 SFDVKD. DNA for the CDR3: TGTGCCACCAGTGATCCCTCGACAGGGTTGGTAGAGACCCAGTACTTC. It codes for CATSDPSTGLVETQYF.

J is TRBJ2-5 and V is TRBV6-5; D perhaps matches TRBD1 (6 bases). The CDR3 is 13 amino acids. Germline CDR1 reads MNHEY; CDR2 reads SVGAGI. The V end lost 2 bases, the J end lost 4 bases, and 8 bases lay between the germline ends. This chain's CDR3 is CASSYGGTETQYF. DNA of the CDR3: TGTGCCAGCAGTTACGGGGGCACAGAGACCCAGTACTTC.

The rearrangement uses TRBV5-6 and TRBJ1-4, with 7 bases fitting TRBD1. The CDR3 is 12 residues long. V lost 0 bases to trimming and J lost 14 bases; unmatched junction nucleotides: 4. Germline V gene sequence: CDR1 SGHDT, CDR2 YYEEEE. CDR3: CASSLATGSLFF. Here the CDR3 DNA reads TGTGCCAGCAGCTTGGCGACAGGGTCGCTGTTTTTT.